The following is a T cell receptor beta chain sequence with its context. Its antigen specificity is not known. Base qualities were left out, and no much larger clone turns up one base away. The entry originates in a study of blood T cell repertoires in COVID-19 (TCRdb year 2020). Context from the whole study: Samples covering the acute and convalescent phases of COVID-19 were provided by collaborators in the United States, Italy and Spain. The material from the prospective study consisted of cDNA or gDNA derived from T cells, B-cell-depleted T cells, or PBMCs. Subjects who had been exposed to COVID-19, were actively infected with it, or had recovered from it provided the deeply sampled blood TCRbeta repertoires that made up the dataset. The repertoires were released in a freely available public database intended as a resource for research on the immune response to SARS-CoV-2. Samples were obtained from the ongoing ImmuneRACE study (first 160 participants) and from some 1,200 subjects provided by 6 global collaborators. The sample metadata nearly always contained a de-identified subject ID, COVID-19 status, age in years and sex. Where available, HLA class I and class II types were taken from metadata supplied by the sample provider and were not determined by assay-based typing. Overall results and qualifications from the work: Clinical and demographic metadata were provided uncurated, with the amount varying by source and participant.

Whole blood was collected in K2EDTA tubes by collaborating institutions according to the institutions' own protocols. Collaborator samples were shipped for TCRbeta analysis as frozen whole blood, isolated PBMCs, or DNA extracted from either sample type. Reading from cysteine to phenylalanine, the CDR3 counts 15 amino acids. Only the CDR3 DNA is retained, 45 bases long and in frame from the first base. Taken from the germline V gene, the CDR1 and CDR2 loops are SNHLY and FYNNEI. The V end gives up 4 bases and the J end 4 bases, leaving 9 bases in the junction not matched to a gene. TCRbeta CDR3 regions were amplified from genomic DNA by means of the immunoSEQ Assay, a bias-controlled multiplex PCR. In the authors' own workflow: The number of nucleated cells in each sample was estimated from the amplification of reference gene primers within the assay. Sequence reads were collapsed and filtered to measure the absolute abundance of every unique TCRbeta CDR3 rearrangement. For each sample, productive Simpson clonality was calculated by taking the square root of Simpson's diversity index across productive rearrangements. TCRdb obtained this table from immuneACCESS and retained in-frame rearrangements with V and J assigned. These tables miss some clones; where compared with another copy, unresolved V genes account for less than half of the shortfall, and the remainder is unexplained. V and J calls plus clone size are reproduced from that table; the DNA served to infer D and trimming. The sample contains about 220,000 clones, roughly 80% of them found a single time. The leading ten clones occupy roughly 5% of the sample.

Sequencing input: peripheral blood. The receptor was derived from a human donor in a cohort sampled during active COVID-19. The sequence is built from TRBV2 and TRBJ2-7, with 8 junctional bases fitting TRBD2. The CDR3 amino acid sequence is: CASSVGAGVLYEQYF. The DNA reads TGTGCCAGCAGTGTGGGAGCGGGAGTGCTGTACGAGCAGTACTTC.